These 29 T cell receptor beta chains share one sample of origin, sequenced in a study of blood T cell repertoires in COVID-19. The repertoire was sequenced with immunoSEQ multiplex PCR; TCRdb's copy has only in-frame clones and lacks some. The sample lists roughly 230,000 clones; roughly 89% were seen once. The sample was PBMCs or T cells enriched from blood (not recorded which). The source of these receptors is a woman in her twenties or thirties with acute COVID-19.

The CDR3 region is CASSITGVDTEAFF. The CDR3 DNA sequence: TGTGCCAGTAGTATAACGGGGGTCGACACTGAAGCTTTCTTT. This sequence joins TRBV19 and TRBJ1-1, with D perhaps matching TRBD1 (5 bases). Deletions cut 2 bases from V and 3 bases from J, with 10 bases between. Per germline, CDR1 LNHDA and CDR2 SQIVND (reference sequence). The CDR3 extends over 14 amino acids.

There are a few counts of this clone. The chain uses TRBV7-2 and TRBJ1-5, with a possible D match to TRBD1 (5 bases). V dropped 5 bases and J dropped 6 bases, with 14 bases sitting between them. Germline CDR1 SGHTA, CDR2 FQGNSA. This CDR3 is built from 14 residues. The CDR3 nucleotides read TGTGCCAGCAGCCCGAGACCGGGGGGTCAGCCCCAGCATTTT. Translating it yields CASSPRPGGQPQHF.

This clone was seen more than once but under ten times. The DNA of the CDR3 is TGTGCCAGTCCGGGAGGGGAAACTGAAGCTTTCTTT. Its translation: CASPGGETEAFF. This chain connects TRBV6-5 to TRBJ1-1; D might be TRBD1 (5 bases). This CDR3 is built from 12 residues. V shed 9 bases and J shed 5 bases, with 13 bases lying between them. Looked up from germline, CDR1 is MNHEY and CDR2 is SVGAGI.

CDR3 in amino acids: CASSFLTGHRAYEQFF. The CDR3 nucleotides read TGTGCCAGCAGCTTTCTCACAGGACATCGGGCCTATGAGCAGTTCTTC. The chain couples TRBV7-2 to TRBJ2-1; TRBD1 might be the D (5 bases). CDR1 is SGHTA and CDR2 is FQGNSA in the germline V gene. The germline V and J ends were trimmed by 3 bases and 8 bases, with 20 bases remaining between them. The CDR3 extends over 16 amino acids.

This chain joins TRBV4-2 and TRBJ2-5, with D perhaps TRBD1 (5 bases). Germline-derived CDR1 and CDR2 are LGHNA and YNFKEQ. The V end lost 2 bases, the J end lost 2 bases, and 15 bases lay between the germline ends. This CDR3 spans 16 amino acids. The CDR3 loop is CASSQLKDTRQETQYF. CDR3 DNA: TGTGCCAGCAGCCAATTAAAGGACACCCGACAAGAGACCCAGTACTTC.

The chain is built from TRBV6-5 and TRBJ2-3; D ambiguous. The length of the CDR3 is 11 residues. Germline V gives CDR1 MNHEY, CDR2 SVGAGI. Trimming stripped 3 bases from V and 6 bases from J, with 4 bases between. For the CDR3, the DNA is TGTGCCAGCAGTTATGGCGATACGCAGTATTTT. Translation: CASSYGDTQYF.

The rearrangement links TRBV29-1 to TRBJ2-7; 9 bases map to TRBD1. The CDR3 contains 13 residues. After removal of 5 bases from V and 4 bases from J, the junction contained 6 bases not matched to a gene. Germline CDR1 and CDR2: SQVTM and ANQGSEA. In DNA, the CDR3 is TGCAGCGTTAGGGGACAGGGCACTTACGAGCAGTACTTC. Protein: CSVRGQGTYEQYF.

CDR3 in DNA: TGTGCCAGCAGCTTTGGGACAGGCCCTTCCTACAATGAGCAGTTCTTC. The encoded protein is CASSFGTGPSYNEQFF. The chain employs TRBV7-9 and TRBJ2-1; 8 bases map to TRBD1. Germline V gene data show CDR1 as SEHNR and CDR2 as FQNEAQ (reference sequence). This CDR3 has 16 amino acids. After removal of 3 bases from V and 1 base from J, the junction contained 5 bases not matched to a gene. The full variable domain, completed using reference TRBV7-9 and TRBJ2-1, is DTGVSQNPRHKITKRGQNVTFRCDPISEHNRLYWYRQTLGQGPEFLTYFQNEAQLEKSRLLSDRFSAERPKGSFSTLEIQRTEQGDSAMYLCASSFGTGPSYNEQFFGPGTRLTVL.

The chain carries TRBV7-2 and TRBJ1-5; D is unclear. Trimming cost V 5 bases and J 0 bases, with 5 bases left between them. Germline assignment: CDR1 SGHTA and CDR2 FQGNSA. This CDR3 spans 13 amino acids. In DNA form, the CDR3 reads TGTGCCAGCAGCATACTTAGCAATCAGCCCCAGCATTTT. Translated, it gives CASSILSNQPQHF. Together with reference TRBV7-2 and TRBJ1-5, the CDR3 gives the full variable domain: GAGVSQSPSNKVTEKGKDVELRCDPISGHTALYWYRQSLGQGLEFLIYFQGNSAPDKSGLPSDRFSAERTGGSVSTLTIQRTQQEDSAVYLCASSILSNQPQHFGDGTRLSIL.

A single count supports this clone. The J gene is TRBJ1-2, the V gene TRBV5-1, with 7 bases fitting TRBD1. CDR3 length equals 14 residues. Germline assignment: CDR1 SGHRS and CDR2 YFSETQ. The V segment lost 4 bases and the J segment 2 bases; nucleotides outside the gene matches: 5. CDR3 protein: CASSEQGGNYGYTF. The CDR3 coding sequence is TGCGCCAGCAGCGAGCAGGGGGGAAACTATGGCTACACCTTC.

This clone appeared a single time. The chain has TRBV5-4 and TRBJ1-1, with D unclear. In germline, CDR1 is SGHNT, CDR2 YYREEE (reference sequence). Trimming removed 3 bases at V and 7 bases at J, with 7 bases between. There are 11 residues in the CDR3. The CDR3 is CASSSGLEAFF. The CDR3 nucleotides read TGTGCCAGCAGCTCCGGTCTTGAAGCTTTCTTT. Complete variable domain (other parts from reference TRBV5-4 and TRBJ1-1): ETGVTQSPTHLIKTRGQQVTLRCSSQSGHNTVSWYQQALGQGPQFIFQYYREEENGRGNFPPRFSGLQFPNYSSELNVNALELDDSALYLCASSSGLEAFFGQGTRLTVV.

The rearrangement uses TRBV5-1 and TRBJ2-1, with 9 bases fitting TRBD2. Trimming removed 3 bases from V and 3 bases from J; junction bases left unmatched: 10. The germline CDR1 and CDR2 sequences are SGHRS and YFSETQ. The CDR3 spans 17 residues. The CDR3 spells CASSSAGLAGLYNEQFF. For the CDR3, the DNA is TGCGCCAGCAGCTCGGCTGGTCTAGCGGGACTCTACAATGAGCAGTTCTTC.

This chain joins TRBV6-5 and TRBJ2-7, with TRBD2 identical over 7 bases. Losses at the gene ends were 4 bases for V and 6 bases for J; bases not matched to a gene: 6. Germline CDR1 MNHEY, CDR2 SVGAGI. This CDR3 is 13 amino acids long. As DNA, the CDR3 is TGTGCCAGCAGTTTGGGAGGGTCCGGCGAGCAGTACTTC. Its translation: CASSLGGSGEQYF.

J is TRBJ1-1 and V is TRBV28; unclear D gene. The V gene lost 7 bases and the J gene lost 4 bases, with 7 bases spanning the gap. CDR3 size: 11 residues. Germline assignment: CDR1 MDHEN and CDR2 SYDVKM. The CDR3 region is CASNFATEAFF. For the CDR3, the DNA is TGTGCCAGCAACTTTGCCACTGAAGCTTTCTTT. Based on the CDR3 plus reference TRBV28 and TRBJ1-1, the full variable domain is DVKVTQSSRYLVKRTGEKVFLECVQDMDHENMFWYRQDPGLGLRLIYFSYDVKMKEKGDIPEGYSVSREKKERFSLILESASTNQTSMYLCASNFATEAFFGQGTRLTVV.

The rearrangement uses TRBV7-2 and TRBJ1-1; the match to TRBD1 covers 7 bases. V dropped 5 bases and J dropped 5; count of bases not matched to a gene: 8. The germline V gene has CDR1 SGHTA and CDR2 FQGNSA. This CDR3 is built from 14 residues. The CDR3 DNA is TGTGCCAGCAGCAAAGCTGACAGGGCGACTGAAGCTTTCTTT. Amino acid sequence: CASSKADRATEAFF.

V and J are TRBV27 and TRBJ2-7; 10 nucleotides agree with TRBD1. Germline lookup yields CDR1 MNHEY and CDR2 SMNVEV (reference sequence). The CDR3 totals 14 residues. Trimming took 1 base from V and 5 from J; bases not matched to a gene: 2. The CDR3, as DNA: TGTGCCAGCAGTTTATATGGACAGGGGGACGAGCAGTACTTC. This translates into CASSLYGQGDEQYF.

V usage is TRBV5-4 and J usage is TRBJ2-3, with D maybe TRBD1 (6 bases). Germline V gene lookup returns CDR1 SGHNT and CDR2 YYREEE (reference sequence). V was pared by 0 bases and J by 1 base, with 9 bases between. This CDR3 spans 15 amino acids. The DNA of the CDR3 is TGTGCCAGCAGCTTGGCCGGACAGCGCACAGATACGCAGTATTTT. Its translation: CASSLAGQRTDTQYF. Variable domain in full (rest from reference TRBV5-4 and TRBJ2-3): ETGVTQSPTHLIKTRGQQVTLRCSSQSGHNTVSWYQQALGQGPQFIFQYYREEENGRGNFPPRFSGLQFPNYSSELNVNALELDDSALYLCASSLAGQRTDTQYFGPGTRLTVL.

CDR3 residues: CASSPDSLFSPLHF. The CDR3 DNA reads TGTGCCAGCAGCCCCGACAGTCTGTTTTCACCCCTCCACTTT. V gene TRBV3-1 (or the pseudogene TRBV3-2) combines with J gene TRBJ1-6; tentative D call: TRBD1 (5 bases). The germline V and J ends were trimmed by 4 bases and 9 bases, with 13 bases remaining between them. CDR3 length: 14 amino acids. Germline V gene sequence: CDR1 LGHDT, CDR2 YNNKEL (reference sequence).

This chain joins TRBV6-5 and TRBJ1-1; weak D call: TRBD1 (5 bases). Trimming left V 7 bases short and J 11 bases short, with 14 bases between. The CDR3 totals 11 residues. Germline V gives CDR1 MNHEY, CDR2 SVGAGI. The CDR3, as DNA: TGTGCCAGCATCGCGGGACCGGGGGCTTTCTTT. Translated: CASIAGPGAFF.

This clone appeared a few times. The CDR3 is CANYRTDTQYF. The CDR3 DNA reads as TGTGCCAACTATCGCACAGATACGCAGTATTTT. V usage is TRBV7-2 and J usage is TRBJ2-3, with D unclear. The CDR3 totals 11 residues. The germline gives CDR1 SGHTA, CDR2 FQGNSA. Trimming stripped 10 bases from V and 1 base from J, with 6 bases between.

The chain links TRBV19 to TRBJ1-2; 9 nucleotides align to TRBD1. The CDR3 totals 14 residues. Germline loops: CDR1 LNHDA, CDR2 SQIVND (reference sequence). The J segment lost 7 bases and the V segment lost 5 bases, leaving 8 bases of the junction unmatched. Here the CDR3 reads CASSSTGGAVGYTF. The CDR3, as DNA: TGTGCCAGTAGTTCTACAGGGGGCGCGGTTGGCTACACCTTC.

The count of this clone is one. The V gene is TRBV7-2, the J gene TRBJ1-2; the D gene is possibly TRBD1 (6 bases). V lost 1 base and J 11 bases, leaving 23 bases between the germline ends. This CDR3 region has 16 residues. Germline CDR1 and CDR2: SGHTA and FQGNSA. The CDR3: CASSLGSPAGEGVYTF. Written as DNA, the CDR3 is TGTGCCAGCAGCTTAGGGTCCCCAGCGGGGGAGGGGGTTTACACCTTC.

CDR3 sequence: CASTLPRGGGYGYTF. CDR3 bases: TGTGCCTCCACCCTGCCCAGAGGGGGGGGATATGGCTACACCTTC. The rearrangement joins TRBV7-9 to TRBJ1-2, with TRBD1 as a possible D gene (6 bases). The CDR3 length is 15 residues. CDR1 and CDR2 (germline): SEHNR, FQNEAQ (reference sequence). Trimming shortened V by 11 bases and J by 5 bases, and 24 bases separated the two germline ends.

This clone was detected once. The CDR3 is CASIPRSIDTQYF. The CDR3 bases are TGTGCCAGCATCCCTAGGTCGATAGATACGCAGTATTTT. The chain recombines TRBV28 with TRBJ2-3, with unresolved D. With 7 bases removed from V and 5 bases from J, the gap between germline ends came to 13 bases. Germline V gene data show CDR1 as MDHEN and CDR2 as SYDVKM. The CDR3 spans 13 residues.

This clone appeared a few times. CDR3 in amino acids: CASSSPGQGNSPLHF. In DNA form, the CDR3 reads TGTGCCAGCAGTTCCCCGGGACAGGGTAATTCACCCCTCCACTTT. The chain joins TRBV28 to TRBJ1-6, with 9 bases matching TRBD1. CDR1 and CDR2 (germline): MDHEN, SYDVKM. The CDR3 covers 15 residues. Trimming took 4 bases from V and 6 from J; bases not matched to a gene: 4. Full variable domain (missing parts from reference TRBV28 and TRBJ1-6): DVKVTQSSRYLVKRTGEKVFLECVQDMDHENMFWYRQDPGLGLRLIYFSYDVKMKEKGDIPEGYSVSREKKERFSLILESASTNQTSMYLCASSSPGQGNSPLHFGNGTRLTVT.

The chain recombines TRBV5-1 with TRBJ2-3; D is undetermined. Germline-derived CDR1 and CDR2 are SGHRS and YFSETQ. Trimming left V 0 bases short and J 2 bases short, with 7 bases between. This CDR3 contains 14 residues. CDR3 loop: CASSLGPHTDTQYF. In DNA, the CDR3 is TGCGCCAGCAGCTTGGGGCCGCACACAGATACGCAGTATTTT.

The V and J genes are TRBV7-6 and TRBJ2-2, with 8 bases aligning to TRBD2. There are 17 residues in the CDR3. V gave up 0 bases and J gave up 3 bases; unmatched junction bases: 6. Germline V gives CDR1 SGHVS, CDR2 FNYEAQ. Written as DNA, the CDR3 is TGTGCCAGCAGCTTAGCGGAGGGACTAGTCTACACCGGGGAGCTGTTTTTT. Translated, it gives CASSLAEGLVYTGELFF.

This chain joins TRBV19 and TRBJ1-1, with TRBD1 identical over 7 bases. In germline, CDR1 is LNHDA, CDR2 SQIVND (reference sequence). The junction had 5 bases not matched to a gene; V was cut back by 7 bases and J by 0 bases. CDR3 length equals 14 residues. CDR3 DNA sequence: TGTGCCAGTACTAGGGACAGACTGAACACTGAAGCTTTCTTT. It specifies CASTRDRLNTEAFF.

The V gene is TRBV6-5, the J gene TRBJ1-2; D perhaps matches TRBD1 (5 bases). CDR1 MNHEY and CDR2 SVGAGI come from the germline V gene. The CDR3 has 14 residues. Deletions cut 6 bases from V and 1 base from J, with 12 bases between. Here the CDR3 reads CASRGSQGNYGYTF. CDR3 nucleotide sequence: TGTGCCAGCAGAGGTTCCCAGGGTAACTATGGCTACACCTTC.